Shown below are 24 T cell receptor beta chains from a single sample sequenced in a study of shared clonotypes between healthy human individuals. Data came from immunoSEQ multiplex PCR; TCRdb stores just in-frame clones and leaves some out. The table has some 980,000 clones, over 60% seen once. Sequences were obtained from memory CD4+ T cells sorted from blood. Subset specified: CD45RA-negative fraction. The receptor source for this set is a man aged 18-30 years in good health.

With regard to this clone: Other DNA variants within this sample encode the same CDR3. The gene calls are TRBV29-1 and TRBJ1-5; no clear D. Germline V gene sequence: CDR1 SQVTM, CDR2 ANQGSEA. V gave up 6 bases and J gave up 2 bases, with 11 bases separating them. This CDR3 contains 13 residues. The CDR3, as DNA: TGCAGCGTCTCGGACGGGGGCAATCAGCCCCAGCATTTT. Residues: CSVSDGGNQPQHF.

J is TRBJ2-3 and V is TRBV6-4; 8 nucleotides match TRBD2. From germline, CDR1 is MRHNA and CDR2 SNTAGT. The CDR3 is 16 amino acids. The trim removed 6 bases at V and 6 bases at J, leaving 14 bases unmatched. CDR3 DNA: TGTGCCAGCAGGGCGGGGGGCCCTAGTTTGGCGGATACGCAGTATTTT. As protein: CASRAGGPSLADTQYF.

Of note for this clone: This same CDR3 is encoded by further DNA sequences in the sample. The CDR3 DNA reads TGTGCCAGCGTTGACAGCCGCAATCAGCCCCAGCATTTT. This sequence encodes CASVDSRNQPQHF. The chain has TRBV6-1 and TRBJ1-5; D perhaps matches TRBD1 (5 bases). Trimming took 8 bases from V and 2 from J, leaving 10 bases between them. This CDR3 has 13 amino acids. CDR1 and CDR2 from the germline V gene are MNHNS and SASEGT.

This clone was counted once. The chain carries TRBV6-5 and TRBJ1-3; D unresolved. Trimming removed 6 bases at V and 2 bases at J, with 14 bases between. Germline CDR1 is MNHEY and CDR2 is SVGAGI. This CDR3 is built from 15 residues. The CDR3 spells CASRREFRPGNTIYF. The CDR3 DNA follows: TGTGCCAGCAGACGCGAATTCCGCCCTGGAAACACCATATATTTT.

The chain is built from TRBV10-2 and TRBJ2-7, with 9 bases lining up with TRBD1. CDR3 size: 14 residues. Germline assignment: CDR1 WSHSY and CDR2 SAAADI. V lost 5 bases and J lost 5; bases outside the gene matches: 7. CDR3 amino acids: CASSRQGVGNEQYF. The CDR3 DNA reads TGCGCCAGCAGTAGACAGGGGGTGGGCAACGAGCAGTACTTC.

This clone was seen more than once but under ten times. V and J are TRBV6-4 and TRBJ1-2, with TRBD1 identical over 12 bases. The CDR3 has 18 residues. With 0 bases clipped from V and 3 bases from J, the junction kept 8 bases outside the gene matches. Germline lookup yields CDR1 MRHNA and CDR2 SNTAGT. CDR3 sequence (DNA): TGTGCCAGCAGTGACTCCGGGACAGGGGGCGTTTATTACTATGGCTACACCTTC. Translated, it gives CASSDSGTGGVYYYGYTF.

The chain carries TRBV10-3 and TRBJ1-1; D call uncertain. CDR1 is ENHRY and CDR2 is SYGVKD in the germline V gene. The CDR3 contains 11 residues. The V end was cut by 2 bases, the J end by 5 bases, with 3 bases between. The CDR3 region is CAISEGTEAFF. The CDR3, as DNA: TGTGCCATCAGTGAGGGGACTGAAGCTTTCTTT.

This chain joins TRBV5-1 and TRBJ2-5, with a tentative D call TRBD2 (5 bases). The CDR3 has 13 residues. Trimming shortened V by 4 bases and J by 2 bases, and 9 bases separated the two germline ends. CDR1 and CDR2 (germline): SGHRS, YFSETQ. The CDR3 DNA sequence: TGCGCCAGCAGCCGGGGAGCACAAGAGACCCAGTACTTC. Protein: CASSRGAQETQYF.

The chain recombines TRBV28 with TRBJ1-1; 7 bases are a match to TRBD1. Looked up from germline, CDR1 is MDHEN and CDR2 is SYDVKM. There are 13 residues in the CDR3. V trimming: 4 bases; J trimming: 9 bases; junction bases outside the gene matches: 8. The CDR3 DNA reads TGTGCCAGCAGTTCGATACAGGGGAGGAAAGCTTTCTTT. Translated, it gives CASSSIQGRKAFF.

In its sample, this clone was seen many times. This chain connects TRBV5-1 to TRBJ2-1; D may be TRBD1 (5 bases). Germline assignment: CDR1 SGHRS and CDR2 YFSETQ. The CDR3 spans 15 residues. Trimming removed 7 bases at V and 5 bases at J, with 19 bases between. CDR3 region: CASPDQGIVDNEQFF. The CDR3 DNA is TGCGCCAGCCCGGACCAGGGAATAGTTGACAATGAGCAGTTCTTC. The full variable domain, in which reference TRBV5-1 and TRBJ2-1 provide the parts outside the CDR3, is KAGVTQTPRYLIKTRGQQVTLSCSPISGHRSVSWYQQTPGQGLQFLFEYFSETQRNKGNFPGRFSGRQFSNSRSEMNVSTLELGDSALYLCASPDQGIVDNEQFFGPGTRLTVL.

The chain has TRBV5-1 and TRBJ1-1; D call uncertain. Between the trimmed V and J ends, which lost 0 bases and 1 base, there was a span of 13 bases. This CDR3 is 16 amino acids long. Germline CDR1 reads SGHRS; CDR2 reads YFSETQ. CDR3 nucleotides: TGCGCCAGCAGCTTGGGGGCAGCGTTATCGAACACTGAAGCTTTCTTT. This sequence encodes CASSLGAALSNTEAFF.

CDR3 residues: CASSDLTFAGFSDTQYF. The CDR3 DNA follows: TGTGCCAGCAGTGACTTGACCTTTGCGGGATTTTCGGATACGCAGTATTTT. The V and J genes are TRBV6-4 and TRBJ2-3; tentatively, D is TRBD2 (6 bases). The ends were cut back, 1 base at V and 6 bases at J, with 20 bases in the middle. The germline V gene encodes CDR1 MRHNA and CDR2 SNTAGT. This CDR3 has 17 residues.

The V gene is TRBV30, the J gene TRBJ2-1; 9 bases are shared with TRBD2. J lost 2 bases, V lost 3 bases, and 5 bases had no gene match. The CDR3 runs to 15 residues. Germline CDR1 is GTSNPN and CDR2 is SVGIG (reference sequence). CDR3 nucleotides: TGTGCCTGGAGCGAGGCTAGCGGGACCTACAATGAGCAGTTCTTC. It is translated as CAWSEASGTYNEQFF.

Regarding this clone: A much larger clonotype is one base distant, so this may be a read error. The CDR3 spells CASRPQGNTGELFF. In DNA, the CDR3 is TGTGCCAGCAGACCACAGGGGAACACCGGGGAGCTGTTTTTT. This sequence joins TRBV6-1 and TRBJ2-2; TRBD1 might be the D (6 bases). This CDR3 comprises 14 residues. Looked up from germline, CDR1 is MNHNS and CDR2 is SASEGT. Trimming stripped 6 bases from V and 1 base from J, with 9 bases between.

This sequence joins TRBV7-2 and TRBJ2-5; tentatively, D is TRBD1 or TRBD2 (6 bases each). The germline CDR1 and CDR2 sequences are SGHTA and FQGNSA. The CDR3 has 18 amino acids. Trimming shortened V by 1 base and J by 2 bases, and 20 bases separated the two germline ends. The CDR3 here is CASSLGWGANSKQETQYF. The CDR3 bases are TGTGCCAGCAGCTTAGGCTGGGGGGCTAATTCCAAGCAAGAGACCCAGTACTTC.

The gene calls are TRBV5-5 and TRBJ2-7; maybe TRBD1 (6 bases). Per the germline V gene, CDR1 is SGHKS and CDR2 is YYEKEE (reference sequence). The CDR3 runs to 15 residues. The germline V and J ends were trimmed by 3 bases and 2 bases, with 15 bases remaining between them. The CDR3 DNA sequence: TGTGCCAGCAGCTACACTCAGGGGCCTCCCTACGAGCAGTACTTC. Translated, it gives CASSYTQGPPYEQYF.

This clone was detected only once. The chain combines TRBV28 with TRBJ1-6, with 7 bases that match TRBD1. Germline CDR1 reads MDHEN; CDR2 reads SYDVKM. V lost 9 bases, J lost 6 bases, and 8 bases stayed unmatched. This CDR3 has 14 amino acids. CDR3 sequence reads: CASSGTERNSPLHF. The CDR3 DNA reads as TGTGCCAGTTCCGGGACAGAGCGTAATTCACCCCTCCACTTT.

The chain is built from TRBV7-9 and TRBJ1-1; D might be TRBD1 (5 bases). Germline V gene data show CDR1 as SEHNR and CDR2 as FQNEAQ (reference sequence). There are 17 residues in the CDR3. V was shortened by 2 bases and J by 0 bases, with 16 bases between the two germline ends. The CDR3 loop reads CASSLRGLGRMNTEAFF. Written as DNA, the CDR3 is TGTGCCAGCAGCTTAAGGGGTTTGGGCAGGATGAACACTGAAGCTTTCTTT.

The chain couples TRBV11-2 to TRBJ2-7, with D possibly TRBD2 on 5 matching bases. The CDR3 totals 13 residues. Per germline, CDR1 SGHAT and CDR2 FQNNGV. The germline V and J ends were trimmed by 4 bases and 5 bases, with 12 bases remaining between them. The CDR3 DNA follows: TGTGCCAGCAGCTCCGGGAAGAGGGACGAGCAGTACTTC. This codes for CASSSGKRDEQYF.

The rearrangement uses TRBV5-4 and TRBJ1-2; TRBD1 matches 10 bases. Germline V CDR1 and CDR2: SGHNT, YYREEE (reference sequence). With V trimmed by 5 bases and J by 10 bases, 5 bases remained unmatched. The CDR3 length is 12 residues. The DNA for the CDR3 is TGTGCCAGCAGTCTCGGGACAGGGGACTACACCTTC. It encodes CASSLGTGDYTF.

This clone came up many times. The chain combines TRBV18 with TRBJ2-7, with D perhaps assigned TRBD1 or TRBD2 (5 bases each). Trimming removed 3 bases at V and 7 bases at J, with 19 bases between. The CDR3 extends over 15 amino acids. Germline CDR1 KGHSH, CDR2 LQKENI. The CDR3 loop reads CASSPLSTATGEQYF. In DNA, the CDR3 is TGTGCCAGCTCACCTTTGTCGACAGCAACGGGGGAGCAGTACTTC.

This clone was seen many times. The CDR3 bases are TGTGCCAGCTCACCATTGGTTCGGGTAGGGGAGGACACTGAAGCTTTCTTT. Protein sequence: CASSPLVRVGEDTEAFF. The gene calls are TRBV18 and TRBJ1-1; D might be TRBD1 (5 bases). The CDR3 contains 17 residues. The V end was cut by 2 bases, the J end by 3 bases, with 19 bases between. Germline V CDR1 and CDR2: KGHSH, LQKENI. The full variable domain, rest sourced from reference TRBV18 and TRBJ1-1, is NAGVMQNPRHLVRRRGQEARLRCSPMKGHSHVYWYRQLPEEGLKFMVYLQKENIIDESGMPKERFSAEFPKEGPSILRIQQVVRGDSAAYFCASSPLVRVGEDTEAFFGQGTRLTVV.

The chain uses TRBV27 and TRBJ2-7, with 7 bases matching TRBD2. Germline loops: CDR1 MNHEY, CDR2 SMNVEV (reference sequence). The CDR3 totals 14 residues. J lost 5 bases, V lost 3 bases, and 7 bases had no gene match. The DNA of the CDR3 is TGTGCCAGCAGTTTGGGGGGGGTAGCGAACGAGCAGTACTTC. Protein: CASSLGGVANEQYF.

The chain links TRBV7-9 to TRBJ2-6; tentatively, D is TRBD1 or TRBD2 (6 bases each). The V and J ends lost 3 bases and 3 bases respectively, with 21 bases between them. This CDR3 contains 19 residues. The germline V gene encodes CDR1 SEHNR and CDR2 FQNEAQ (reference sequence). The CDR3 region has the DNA TGTGCCAGCAGCTTGGGACTCCGGGACAAGGCGGATGGGGCCAACGTCCTGACTTTC. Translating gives CASSLGLRDKADGANVLTF. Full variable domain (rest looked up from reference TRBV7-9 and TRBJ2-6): DTGVSQNPRHKITKRGQNVTFRCDPISEHNRLYWYRQTLGQGPEFLTYFQNEAQLEKSRLLSDRFSAERPKGSFSTLEIQRTEQGDSAMYLCASSLGLRDKADGANVLTFGAGSRLTVL.